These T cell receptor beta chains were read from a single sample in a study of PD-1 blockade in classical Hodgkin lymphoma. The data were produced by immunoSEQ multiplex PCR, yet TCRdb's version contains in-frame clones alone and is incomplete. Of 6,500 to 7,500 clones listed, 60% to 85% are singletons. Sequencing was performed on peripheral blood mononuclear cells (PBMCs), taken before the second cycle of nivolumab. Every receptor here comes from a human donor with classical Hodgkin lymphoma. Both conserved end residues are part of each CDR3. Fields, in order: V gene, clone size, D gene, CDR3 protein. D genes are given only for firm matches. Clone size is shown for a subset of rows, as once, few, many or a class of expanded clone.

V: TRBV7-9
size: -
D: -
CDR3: CASGEISGYTF

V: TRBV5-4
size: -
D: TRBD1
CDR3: CASSHKQGAGDTQYF

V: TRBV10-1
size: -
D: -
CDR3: CASSESGQLQYF

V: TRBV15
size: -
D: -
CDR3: CATSREQGWANSPLHF

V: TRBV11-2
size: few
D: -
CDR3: CASSLDGHYYEQYF

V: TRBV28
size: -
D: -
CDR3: CASSSTGIPYGYTF

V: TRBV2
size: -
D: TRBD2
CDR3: CASRTSGGTNEQFF

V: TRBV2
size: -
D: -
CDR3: CASVPGGYGNTIYF

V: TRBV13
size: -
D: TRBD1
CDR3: CASSSTLNTGTGYGYTF

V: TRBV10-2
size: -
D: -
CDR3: CASSGPSTYNEQFF

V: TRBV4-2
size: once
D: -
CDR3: CASSQGSGPTGANVLTF

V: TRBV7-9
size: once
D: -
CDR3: CASSSYGEGVLPPYEQYF

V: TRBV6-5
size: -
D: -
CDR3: CASSPPGANVLTF

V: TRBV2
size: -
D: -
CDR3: CASSEAPLGWTF

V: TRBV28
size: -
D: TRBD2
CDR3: CVVGGGVTDTQYF

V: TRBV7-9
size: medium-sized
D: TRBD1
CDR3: CASSLVLGQRYEQYF

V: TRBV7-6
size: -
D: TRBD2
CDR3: CASSRLAGGQETQYF

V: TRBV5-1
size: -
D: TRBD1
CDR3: CASRSKGDRVNTEAFF

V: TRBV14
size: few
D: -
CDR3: CASSQDYTGPTNEKLFF

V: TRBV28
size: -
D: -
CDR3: CASSLNVDYEQYF

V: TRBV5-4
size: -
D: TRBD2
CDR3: CASSPGLYNEQFF

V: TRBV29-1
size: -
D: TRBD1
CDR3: CSVDLQGRNTEAFF

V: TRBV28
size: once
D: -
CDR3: CASSLNLGTLRSYEQYF

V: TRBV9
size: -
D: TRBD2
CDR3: CASSLSGSFANEQFF

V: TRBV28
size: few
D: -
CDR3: CASSPKDREINTEAFF

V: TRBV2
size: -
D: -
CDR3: CASSEDPGREEETQYF

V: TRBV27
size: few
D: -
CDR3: CASSRDGTYEQYF

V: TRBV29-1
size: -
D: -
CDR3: CSVDGLGTPSSYNEQFF

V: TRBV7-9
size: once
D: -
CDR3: CASSSVSFRDSYEQYF

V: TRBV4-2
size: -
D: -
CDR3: CASSQEVGNWGAYNEQFF